A single sample is the source of the 19 T cell receptor beta chains below, sequenced in a study of T cell repertoires in cytomegalovirus infection. One entry per CDR3 protein results from TCRdb running MiXCR on the reads. Of 500,000 to 600,000 distinct CDR3 sequences in the sample, approximately 17% were seen once. Sample: CD8+ T cells from PBMCs. These receptors all come from a human donor in good health (CMV status not recorded). Some clones in this sample may be carry-over from other donors' samples.

This clonotype was seen many times. The rearrangement links TRBV28 to TRBJ1-1; the D gene is possibly TRBD1 (5 bases). The V and J ends lost 3 bases and 0 bases respectively, with 17 bases between them. Germline V gene sequence: CDR1 MDHEN, CDR2 SYDVKM. This CDR3 spans 17 amino acids. The CDR3 nucleotides are TGTGCCAGCAGTTTGCGACAGAGGTACCTCATGAACACTGAAGCTTTCTTT. Residues: CASSLRQRYLMNTEAFF.

The J gene is TRBJ2-1, the V gene TRBV20-1, with a possible D match to TRBD2 (5 bases). The CDR3 is 12 residues long. The germline V gene encodes CDR1 DFQATT and CDR2 SNEGSKA (reference sequence). V was pared by 6 bases and J by 4 bases, with 10 bases between. CDR3 protein: CSAAERYNEQFF. The CDR3 nucleotides read TGCAGTGCAGCGGAGCGTTACAATGAGCAGTTCTTC.

The chain recombines TRBV20-1 with TRBJ2-3; D tentatively fits TRBD1 or TRBD2 (5 bases each). This CDR3 is built from 15 residues. The germline V gene has CDR1 DFQATT and CDR2 SNEGSKA (reference sequence). V lost 6 bases, J lost 2 bases, and 18 bases lay in between. The CDR3 DNA is TGCAGTGCCGCTTCCCCGGGACGCTACACAGATACGCAGTATTTT. This codes for CSAASPGRYTDTQYF.

This clonotype was counted ten times or more. This chain joins TRBV19 and TRBJ1-5; perhaps TRBD1 as D (6 bases). The germline gives CDR1 LNHDA, CDR2 SQIVND (reference sequence). This CDR3 region has 17 residues. V was shortened by 0 bases and J by 3 bases, with 15 bases between the two germline ends. The CDR3 DNA reads as TGTGCCAGTAGTATAGATTTCCTCACAGGGCTCAATCAGCCCCAGCATTTT. Translated: CASSIDFLTGLNQPQHF.

A word on this clonotype: With a much larger clone just one base away, this may be a read error. This rearrangement joins TRBV2 to TRBJ1-2; perhaps TRBD1 as D (5 bases). The CDR3 spans 15 residues. The germline gives CDR1 SNHLY, CDR2 FYNNEI. Trimming cost V 3 bases and J 7 bases, with 18 bases left between them. The CDR3 loop reads CASSESPGATTGYTF. The DNA for the CDR3 is TGTGCCAGCAGTGAGAGCCCCGGGGCCACAACTGGCTACACCTTC.

This clonotype was detected ten times or more. This chain links TRBV27 with TRBJ2-3, with 8 positions matching TRBD2. The CDR3 spans 16 residues. V trimming: 7 bases; J trimming: 1 base; junction bases outside the gene matches: 10. Germline V gene data show CDR1 as MNHEY and CDR2 as SMNVEV (reference sequence). CDR3 nucleotide sequence: TGTGCCAGCAACCTGAGAGCGGGAGTCCGCACAGATACGCAGTATTTT. Encoded protein: CASNLRAGVRTDTQYF.

This clonotype has a handful of counts. The chain couples TRBV6-5 to TRBJ2-7; D remains unclear. This CDR3 is 15 amino acids long. Trimming pared 4 bases from V and 0 bases from J, leaving 13 bases between. Looked up from germline, CDR1 is MNHEY and CDR2 is SVGAGI. The CDR3 DNA sequence: TGTGCCAGCAGTTCACCCGACTGGAACTCCTACGAGCAGTACTTC. Protein: CASSSPDWNSYEQYF.

This clonotype has a count of ten or more. V gene TRBV7-9 combines with J gene TRBJ2-7, with 10 bases fitting TRBD1. Per the germline V gene, CDR1 is SEHNR and CDR2 is FQNEAQ (reference sequence). J lost 1 base, V lost 5 bases, and 8 bases had no gene match. This CDR3 spans 16 amino acids. The CDR3 bases are TGTGCCAGCAGCGGAAATGACAGGGGGCCTTCCTACGAGCAGTACTTC. Amino acid sequence: CASSGNDRGPSYEQYF. Combining the CDR3 with reference TRBV7-9 and TRBJ2-7 gives the whole variable domain DTGVSQNPRHKITKRGQNVTFRCDPISEHNRLYWYRQTLGQGPEFLTYFQNEAQLEKSRLLSDRFSAERPKGSFSTLEIQRTEQGDSAMYLCASSGNDRGPSYEQYFGPGTRLTVT.

V and J are TRBV29-1 and TRBJ1-1; D unclear. V was trimmed by 7 bases and J by 3 bases, leaving 6 bases between them. CDR3 length: 10 amino acids. Germline V lookup: CDR1 SQVTM, CDR2 ANQGSEA. This chain's CDR3 is CSALDTEAFF. CDR3 in DNA: TGCAGCGCCCTAGACACTGAAGCTTTCTTT.

This clonotype was detected many times. The rearrangement links TRBV4-1 to TRBJ1-1, with a tentative D call TRBD1 (5 bases). This CDR3 contains 16 residues. Per the germline V gene, CDR1 is MGHRA and CDR2 is YSYEKL. Trimming removed 4 bases from V and 3 bases from J, with 18 bases in between. This CDR3 is CASSLPKKGRDTEAFF. CDR3 DNA sequence: TGCGCCAGCAGCCTGCCCAAGAAGGGGAGGGACACTGAAGCTTTCTTT.

A few counts support this clonotype. This chain uses TRBV28 with TRBJ1-3, with unresolved D. V shed 3 bases and J shed 0 bases, with 6 bases lying between them. The length of the CDR3 is 14 residues. Germline CDR1 and CDR2: MDHEN and SYDVKM. CDR3 nucleotide sequence: TGTGCCAGCAGTTTTCCTTCCTCTGGAAACACCATATATTTT. Protein product: CASSFPSSGNTIYF.

The V call is TRBV19, the J call TRBJ1-1, with D possibly matching TRBD1 (5 bases). Trimming left V 6 bases short and J 0 bases short, with 14 bases between. The V gene's germline CDR1 is LNHDA and CDR2 SQIVND (reference sequence). The CDR3 extends over 15 amino acids. The CDR3 DNA reads as TGTGCCAGTAGCCTGGGACTCCTGATGAACACTGAAGCTTTCTTT. Translated: CASSLGLLMNTEAFF.

This clonotype appeared once. This could be a read error, since a much larger clone is one nucleotide away. The V and J genes are TRBV2 and TRBJ2-2; TRBD1 matches 7 bases. The CDR3 consists of 14 residues. Looked up from germline, CDR1 is SNHLY and CDR2 is FYNNEI. CDR3 loop: CVSEDRLNTGELFF. CDR3 DNA sequence: TGTGTCAGCGAGGACAGGTTAAACACCGGGGAGCTGTTTTTT.

The table lists this clonotype with many counts. The chain combines TRBV11-2 with TRBJ1-5; D gene unclear. V lost 4 bases and J lost 6, with 13 bases in between. The CDR3 consists of 14 residues. Germline lookup yields CDR1 SGHAT and CDR2 FQNNGV. This chain's CDR3 is CASSSQAPGQPQHF. The CDR3 nucleotides are TGTGCCAGCAGCTCCCAGGCACCGGGTCAGCCCCAGCATTTT.

This clonotype showed up just a few times. The chain links TRBV7-6 to TRBJ2-7; D is perhaps TRBD2 (7 bases). Germline V lookup: CDR1 SGHVS, CDR2 FNYEAQ. Trimming shortened V by 4 bases and J by 0 bases, and 25 bases separated the two germline ends. The CDR3 covers 19 residues. The CDR3 region is CASSSFIGGVAGLSYEQYF. In DNA form, the CDR3 reads TGTGCCAGCAGCTCCTTTATCGGGGGCGTAGCGGGCCTCTCCTACGAGCAGTACTTC.

The J gene is TRBJ2-7, the V gene TRBV5-1; D not certain. The CDR3 is made up of 12 amino acids. Trimming took off 3 bases at V and 3 bases at J, with 7 bases between the two ends. The germline V gene has CDR1 SGHRS and CDR2 YFSETQ. CDR3 sequence reads: CASSYYSYEQYF. The DNA of the CDR3 is TGCGCCAGCAGCTATTACAGCTACGAGCAGTACTTC.

This clonotype was seen ten or more times. The rearrangement joins TRBV19 to TRBJ2-1, with no clear D. This CDR3 spans 15 amino acids. V was shortened by 5 bases and J by 6 bases, with 17 bases between the two germline ends. Germline loops: CDR1 LNHDA, CDR2 SQIVND (reference sequence). The CDR3 DNA sequence: TGTGCCAGTAGTCCGACCCTTATAACCCTCAATGAGCAGTTCTTC. Translated, it gives CASSPTLITLNEQFF.

This clonotype has at least ten counts. The chain is built from TRBV12-3 or TRBV12-4 and TRBJ2-3; 7 bases are shared with TRBD2. This CDR3 spans 16 amino acids. The ends lost 3 bases at V and 2 bases at J; junction bases unmatched: 8. CDR3 bases: TGTGCCAGCAGTTTCCTCCTAGCGGTCGCCACAGATACGCAGTATTTT. It yields the protein CASSFLLAVATDTQYF.

This clonotype occurred many times. V usage is TRBV11-2 and J usage is TRBJ2-3, with 8 bases aligning to TRBD1. CDR3 length: 15 amino acids. The V gene end was trimmed by 3 bases and the J gene end by 4 bases; junction bases not matched to a gene: 6. CDR1 and CDR2 from the germline V gene are SGHAT and FQNNGV. The CDR3 DNA reads TGTGCCAGCAGCTTCAGGGGGCGTATCGCAGATACGCAGTATTTT. Amino acids: CASSFRGRIADTQYF.